This T cell receptor beta chain was profiled in a study of T-cell memory formation after mild COVID-19. In the study overall: TCR clusters were mostly donor specific. Study findings and constraints: Later expanders leaned CD4+, whereas clones that contracted between day 15 and 85 were balanced CD4/CD8. Mostly located in CM and EM were contracting CD4+ clones, with contracting CD8+ clones located in EMRA.

CDR1 and CDR2 (germline): KGHSH, LQKENI. V gave up 3 bases and J gave up 6 bases, with 12 bases separating them. This CDR3 spans 13 amino acids. This clonotype appeared a few times. Its antigen is unidentified. TCRdb redid the calling of the 5' RACE reads with MiXCR, one entry per CDR3 protein. The sample lists about 180,000 distinct CDR3 sequences, approximately 17% occurring once. This TCR was sampled from a man aged 18 to 29 who had mild COVID-19 (a few samples of this study predate the infection). Cell type and time point are not known. This sequence joins TRBV18 and TRBJ2-7; D possibly corresponds to TRBD2 (5 bases). Sequenced material: PBMCs or a T cell subset sorted from them (not recorded which). The CDR3 is CASSPSGRTEQYF. In DNA, the CDR3 is TGTGCCAGCTCACCCTCGGGAAGAACCGAGCAGTACTTC.